The 24 T cell receptor beta chains given below trace back to one sample, sequenced in a study of T cells after yellow fever vaccination. From the 5' RACE reads, TCRdb called clonotypes with MiXCR, one entry per CDR3 protein. The data show roughly 340,000 distinct CDR3 sequences, approximately 4% seen once. Sequences were derived from PBMCs, sampled 5 days after the yellow fever booster vaccination. These receptors came from a young man who received the YFV17D yellow fever vaccine.

This clonotype was found many times. V and J are TRBV7-8 and TRBJ2-3, with D possibly called TRBD1 or TRBD2 (6 bases each). CDR3 length: 15 residues. Trimming removed 0 bases from V and 6 bases from J, with 13 bases in between. Looked up from germline, CDR1 is SGHVS and CDR2 is FQNEAQ. This CDR3 reads CASSLAKGGRDTQYF. The CDR3, as DNA: TGTGCCAGCAGCTTAGCCAAGGGGGGACGCGATACGCAGTATTTT.

A few counts support this clonotype. The chain carries TRBV18 and TRBJ1-1, with a possible D match to TRBD1 (5 bases). V dropped 3 bases and J dropped 3 bases, with 11 bases sitting between them. Germline CDR1 reads KGHSH; CDR2 reads LQKENI. The CDR3 spans 14 residues. CDR3 bases: TGTGCCAGCTCACCGGGGGTCCCTTACACTGAAGCTTTCTTT. Protein: CASSPGVPYTEAFF. Using reference TRBV18 and TRBJ1-1 for the parts outside the CDR3, the full variable domain is NAGVMQNPRHLVRRRGQEARLRCSPMKGHSHVYWYRQLPEEGLKFMVYLQKENIIDESGMPKERFSAEFPKEGPSILRIQQVVRGDSAAYFCASSPGVPYTEAFFGQGTRLTVV.

At least ten counts were recorded for this clonotype. The rearrangement links TRBV12-3 or TRBV12-4 to TRBJ2-2; no clear D gene. The CDR3 sequence is 14 residues long. Trimming cost V 3 bases and J 2 bases, with 7 bases left between them. The DNA of the CDR3 is TGTGCCAGCAGTTTGAAGGACAACACCGGGGAGCTGTTTTTT. Its protein is CASSLKDNTGELFF.

This clonotype was seen only a few times. The chain has TRBV7-2 and TRBJ2-1; possible D gene TRBD2, 7 bases. Trimming removed 6 bases at V and 7 bases at J, with 13 bases between. The CDR3 spans 13 residues. In germline, CDR1 is SGHTA, CDR2 FQGNSA. As DNA, the CDR3 is TGTGCCAGCAGTCGAGGGGGGGCTAATGAGCAGTTCTTC. Encoded protein: CASSRGGANEQFF.

This clonotype occurred a few times. The rearrangement uses TRBV20-1 and TRBJ2-1; 11 nucleotides match TRBD2. Germline-derived CDR1 and CDR2 are DFQATT and SNEGSKA (reference sequence). The CDR3 consists of 19 residues. The V segment lost 3 bases and the J segment 6 bases; nucleotides outside the gene matches: 19. This CDR3 reads CSASLLSSRSSGGTNEQFF. CDR3 coding DNA: TGCAGTGCTAGCCTACTTTCGAGCAGGTCTAGCGGGGGGACCAATGAGCAGTTCTTC.

This clonotype was picked up a small number of times. This sequence joins TRBV7-9 and TRBJ1-1; perhaps TRBD1 as D (5 bases). V lost 1 base, J lost 4 bases, and 7 bases lay in between. The germline V gene has CDR1 SEHNR and CDR2 FQNEAQ (reference sequence). This CDR3 is built from 13 residues. The CDR3, as DNA: TGTGCCAGCAGCTTAGAGGGGATCACTGAAGCTTTCTTT. As protein: CASSLEGITEAFF.

This clonotype was seen ten or more times. The chain recombines TRBV27 with TRBJ1-5, with no clear D. V was clipped by 3 bases and J by 4 bases, with 7 bases between them. Looked up from germline, CDR1 is MNHEY and CDR2 is SMNVEV (reference sequence). CDR3 length: 13 residues. For the CDR3, the DNA is TGTGCCAGCAGTTTTGCAGGTAATCAGCCCCAGCATTTT. Its translation: CASSFAGNQPQHF.

The rearrangement joins TRBV7-9 to TRBJ1-2; D is undetermined. This CDR3 has 11 residues. The germline gives CDR1 SEHNR, CDR2 FQNEAQ (reference sequence). The V end lost 7 bases, the J end lost 0 bases, and 3 bases lay between the germline ends. The CDR3 DNA reads as TGTGCCAGCACCGCTAACTATGGCTACACCTTC. Translation: CASTANYGYTF.

The rearrangement joins TRBV6-5 to TRBJ2-4; no clear D. The V gene lost 5 bases and the J gene lost 0 bases, with 5 bases spanning the gap. There are 13 residues in the CDR3. CDR1 and CDR2 from the germline V gene are MNHEY and SVGAGI. CDR3 sequence (DNA): TGTGCCAGCAGTGACCGAGCCAAAAACATTCAGTACTTC. This sequence encodes CASSDRAKNIQYF.

This clonotype came up a few times. The rearrangement uses TRBV6-1 and TRBJ2-7; D is unclear. Germline CDR1 reads MNHNS; CDR2 reads SASEGT. V dropped 8 bases and J dropped 6 bases, with 17 bases sitting between them. The CDR3 loop spans 13 amino acids. Written as DNA, the CDR3 is TGTGCCAGCGAGTTTGGGTCCCGAGGCGAGCAGTACTTC. Its translation is CASEFGSRGEQYF.

This clonotype was observed a handful of times. This rearrangement joins TRBV5-1 to TRBJ2-4; D may be TRBD1 (6 bases). This CDR3 is 14 amino acids long. The V end lost 4 bases, the J end lost 3 bases, and 11 bases lay between the germline ends. Germline assignment: CDR1 SGHRS and CDR2 YFSETQ. Written as DNA, the CDR3 is TGCGCCAGCAGCCCGGGACATGGCAAAAACATTCAGTACTTC. Translated: CASSPGHGKNIQYF.

This clonotype appeared a few times. The DNA for the CDR3 is TGTGCCAGCAGTTACGTAGGGACAGGGGGCAATGAGCAGTTCTTC. It is translated as CASSYVGTGGNEQFF. The chain couples TRBV6-2 or TRBV6-3 to TRBJ2-1; 11 positions agree with TRBD1. V shed 2 bases, J shed 6 bases, and the junction held 3 bases outside the gene matches. CDR1 and CDR2 from the germline V gene are MNHEY and SVGEGT. The CDR3 is 15 residues long.

This chain connects TRBV12-3 or TRBV12-4 to TRBJ2-2; TRBD2 is a possible D gene (6 bases). There are 14 residues in the CDR3. V was shortened by 6 bases and J by 2 bases, with 10 bases between the two germline ends. The CDR3 here is CASSRGTNTGELFF. The CDR3 nucleotides are TGTGCCAGCAGCCGAGGGACTAACACCGGGGAGCTGTTTTTT.

This clonotype was found many times. The CDR3 is CASSLRAITETQYF. The CDR3, as DNA: TGTGCCAGCAGCTTACGGGCAATTACAGAGACCCAGTACTTC. The V and J genes are TRBV7-2 and TRBJ2-5; D is uncertain. Deletions cut 2 bases from V and 4 bases from J, with 11 bases between. CDR1 is SGHTA, CDR2 FQGNSA, per germline. CDR3 length equals 14 residues.

This clonotype has just a few counts. The V call is TRBV5-6, the J call TRBJ1-1; no reliable D call. The ends were cut back, 4 bases at V and 1 base at J, with 11 bases in the middle. The germline V gene has CDR1 SGHDT and CDR2 YYEEEE. The length of the CDR3 is 14 residues. The CDR3 DNA sequence: TGTGCCAGCAGCCTGAGGAGTGAGAACACTGAAGCTTTCTTT. Its protein product is CASSLRSENTEAFF.

This clonotype showed up just a few times. The rearrangement uses TRBV5-6 and TRBJ1-1; D unresolved. CDR1 and CDR2 from the germline V gene are SGHDT and YYEEEE. The V and J ends lost 2 bases and 1 base respectively, with 9 bases between them. The CDR3 length is 14 residues. CDR3 loop: CASSFGWGNTEAFF. CDR3 in DNA: TGTGCCAGCAGCTTCGGTTGGGGGAACACTGAAGCTTTCTTT.

At least ten counts were recorded for this clonotype. The V and J genes are TRBV23-1 and TRBJ1-5; D is undetermined. TRBV23-1 is designated an ORF whose function remains uncertain. The CDR3 spans 16 residues. The V end lost 3 bases, the J end lost 2 bases, and 14 bases lay between the germline ends. The CDR3 DNA is TGCGCCAGCAGTCACCTGGACCGGAGGGGCAATCAGCCCCAGCATTTT. Translation: CASSHLDRRGNQPQHF.

This clonotype was seen many times. V is TRBV7-2 and J is TRBJ2-5; 10 nucleotides match TRBD2. The V gene's germline CDR1 is SGHTA and CDR2 FQGNSA. There are 17 residues in the CDR3. Trimming cost V 5 bases and J 5 bases; bases outside gene matches: 14. CDR3 loop: CASSAGASGGAVETQYF. Written as DNA, the CDR3 is TGTGCCAGCAGCGCGGGCGCCAGCGGGGGGGCCGTCGAGACCCAGTACTTC.

This clonotype was detected many times. This sequence joins TRBV7-9 and TRBJ2-3, with D possibly matching TRBD2 (6 bases). The CDR3 is made up of 15 amino acids. Per germline, CDR1 SEHNR and CDR2 FQNEAQ (reference sequence). Deletions cut 1 base from V and 2 bases from J, with 10 bases between. CDR3 protein: CASSLGSGYTDTQYF. CDR3 DNA: TGTGCCAGCAGCTTAGGGAGCGGGTACACAGATACGCAGTATTTT.

The chain links TRBV12-3 or TRBV12-4 to TRBJ2-1; D may be TRBD2 (6 bases). Trimming pared 8 bases from V and 6 bases from J, leaving 14 bases between. The CDR3 has 13 amino acids. CDR3: CASSAGFLNEQFF. In DNA, the CDR3 is TGTGCCAGCTCCGCGGGGTTTCTCAATGAGCAGTTCTTC.

CDR3 sequence (DNA): TGTGCCAGCAGCCACAGGGCGTCATCTAGCACAGATACGCAGTATTTT. It specifies CASSHRASSSTDTQYF. The gene calls are TRBV3-1 and TRBJ2-3; a weak D match, TRBD1 (5 bases). The V end lost 3 bases, the J end lost 0 bases, and 13 bases lay between the germline ends. The CDR3 sequence is 16 residues long. Per the germline V gene, CDR1 is LGHDT and CDR2 is YNNKEL (reference sequence).

J is TRBJ2-1 and V is TRBV7-9, with D possibly being TRBD2 (6 bases). The ends were cut back, 2 bases at V and 10 bases at J, with 21 bases in the middle. CDR3 size: 16 residues. Germline V gene sequence: CDR1 SEHNR, CDR2 FQNEAQ (reference sequence). CDR3 sequence reads: CASSLLGRGPSGEQFF. The CDR3 DNA follows: TGTGCCAGCAGCTTATTGGGGCGGGGTCCCTCAGGGGAGCAGTTCTTC.

This clonotype was counted at least ten times. The chain joins TRBV5-1 to TRBJ2-3; TRBD2 aligns across 13 bases. V gave up 3 bases and J gave up 6 bases; unmatched junction bases: 7. Germline CDR1 reads SGHRS; CDR2 reads YFSETQ. The CDR3 runs to 16 residues. CDR3 bases: TGCGCCAGCAGCTGGAGACTAGCGGGGGGCAGGGATACGCAGTATTTT. This encodes CASSWRLAGGRDTQYF.

This clonotype showed up many times. V usage is TRBV3-1 and J usage is TRBJ2-1; 8 bases fit TRBD2. After removal of 0 bases from V and 8 bases from J, the junction contained 9 bases not matched to a gene. CDR3 length: 16 amino acids. CDR1 is LGHDT and CDR2 is YNNKEL in the germline V gene (reference sequence). CDR3 sequence reads: CASSQESRGGDDEQFF. For the CDR3, the DNA is TGTGCCAGCAGCCAAGAATCACGGGGGGGTGACGATGAGCAGTTCTTC.